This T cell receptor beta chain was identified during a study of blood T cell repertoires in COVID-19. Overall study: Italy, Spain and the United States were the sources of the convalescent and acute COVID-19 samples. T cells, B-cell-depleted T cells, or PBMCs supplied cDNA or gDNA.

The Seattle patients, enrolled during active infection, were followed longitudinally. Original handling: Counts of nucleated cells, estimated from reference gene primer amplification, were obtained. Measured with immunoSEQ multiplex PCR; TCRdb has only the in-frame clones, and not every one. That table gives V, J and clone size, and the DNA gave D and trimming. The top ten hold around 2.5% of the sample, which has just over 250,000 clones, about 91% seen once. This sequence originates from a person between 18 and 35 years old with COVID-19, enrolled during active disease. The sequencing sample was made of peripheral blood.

The CDR3 nucleotides read TGTGCCAGCAGCTACGGTAGCGGGAGGATGAATGAGCAGTTCTTC. Encoded protein: CASSYGSGRMNEQFF. This sequence joins TRBV5-4 and TRBJ2-1, with 10 bases lining up with TRBD2. The CDR3 runs 15 residues. Trimming removed 3 bases from V and 7 bases from J; junction bases left unmatched: 7. Per the germline V gene, CDR1 is SGHNT and CDR2 is YYREEE (reference sequence).